The clone carrying this TCR beta chain was observed a few times. This CDR3 spans 12 amino acids. The V gene lost 3 bases and the J gene lost 11 bases, with 11 bases spanning the gap. Germline assignment: CDR1 LGHDT and CDR2 YNNKEL (reference sequence). Only in-frame clones appear in the TCRdb table, and some are missing; sequencing was by immunoSEQ multiplex PCR. The top ten clones hold nearly 4.5% of a sample with fewer than 200,000 clones, approximately 82% of them seen once. The data belong to a study of blood T cell repertoires in COVID-19. The source is a woman aged 50 to 60 who had recovered from COVID-19. The V call is TRBV3-1 (or the pseudogene TRBV3-2), the J call TRBJ1-5, with D uncertain. Sequenced: PBMCs or T cells enriched from blood (not recorded which). This CDR3 is CASSHTPRSQHF. Here the CDR3 DNA reads TGTGCCAGCAGCCATACCCCCAGGTCCCAGCATTTT.